The clone carrying this TCR beta chain was recorded only once. The target antigen is unknown. The sample belongs to a study of post-analysis software for immune sequencing data. Study-wide background: Both relapsing-remitting and secondary progressive multiple sclerosis featured among the disease courses, as did progressive-relapsing multiple sclerosis.

Unique molecular identifiers featured in each of the TCR beta cDNA libraries. Some 500,000 cDNA molecules were recovered from an input of about 0.95 to 11 million T cells. TCRdb re-analysed the PCR reads in MiXCR, keeping a single row per CDR3 protein. The sample contains 750,000 to 950,000 distinct CDR3 sequences, approximately 50% of which appear only once. This CDR3 is 11 amino acids long. Deletions cut 6 bases from V and 4 bases from J, with 9 bases between. Per the germline V gene, CDR1 is SQVTM and CDR2 is ANQGSEA. Study-wide findings and caveats: Controls showed lower frequencies than patients for roughly five TRBV segments, and TRBV5-6, TRBV5-1 and TRBV20-1 were among these. In multiple sclerosis, normalized Chao1 diversity was significantly below that of controls.

Sequencing was done on a sample of blood. The rearrangement uses TRBV29-1 and TRBJ1-1; D remains unclear. The TCR was taken from a girl aged 10 to 17 with multiple sclerosis. CDR3 DNA sequence: TGCAGCGTAAGGGTTTTCACTGAAGCTTTCTTT. This gives the protein CSVRVFTEAFF.